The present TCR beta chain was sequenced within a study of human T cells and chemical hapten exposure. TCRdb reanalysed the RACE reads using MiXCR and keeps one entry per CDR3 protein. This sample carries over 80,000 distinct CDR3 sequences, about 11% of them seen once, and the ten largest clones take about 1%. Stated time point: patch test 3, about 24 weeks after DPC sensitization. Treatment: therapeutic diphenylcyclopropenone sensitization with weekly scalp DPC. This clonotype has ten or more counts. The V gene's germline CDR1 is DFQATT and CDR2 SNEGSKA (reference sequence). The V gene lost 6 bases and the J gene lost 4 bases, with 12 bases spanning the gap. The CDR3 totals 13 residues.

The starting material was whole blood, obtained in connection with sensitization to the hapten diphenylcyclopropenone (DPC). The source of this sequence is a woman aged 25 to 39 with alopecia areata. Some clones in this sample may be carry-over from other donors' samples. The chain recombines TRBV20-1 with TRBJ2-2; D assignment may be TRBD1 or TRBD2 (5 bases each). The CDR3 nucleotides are TGCAGTGCGTGGGGACGGGGCACCGGGGAGCTGTTTTTT. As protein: CSAWGRGTGELFF.